The present T cell receptor (beta chain) was sequenced within a study of T cells in tuberculosis. Overall study findings and caveats: Classification accuracy was 87% (AUROC 0.90) with the GMM-specific repertoire.

CDR1 and CDR2 from the germline V gene are SGHDN and FVKESK. The CDR3 totals 15 residues. Trimming removed 0 bases at V and 4 bases at J, with 12 bases between. Tuberculin skin test and IGRA determined adolescents' latent tuberculosis status at entry. Sequencing was performed with immunoSEQ multiplex PCR; in TCRdb, only in-frame clones are kept and a portion is missing. Of some 28,000 clones in the sample, nearly 90% were seen once. This clone was counted only a few times. The antigen is undetermined. This chain uses TRBV14 with TRBJ1-2; TRBD1 might be the D (6 bases). Material for sequencing was PBMCs. The origin of this receptor is a donor between 10 and 35 years old with latent tuberculosis or without tuberculosis infection. The CDR3 DNA sequence: TGTGCCAGCAGCCAAGACGCTACAGGGAGCTATGGCTACACCTTC. It specifies CASSQDATGSYGYTF.